This TCR beta chain emerged from a study of tissue T cells after allogeneic stem cell transplantation. Clones were read by immunoSEQ multiplex PCR, and TCRdb kept only the in-frame ones, dropping some. Among 25,000 or so clones listed, under 95% were seen once. Germline V lookup: CDR1 KGHSH, CDR2 LQKENI. This CDR3 contains 13 residues. V was shortened by 3 bases and J by 4 bases, with 9 bases between the two germline ends. The J gene is TRBJ1-1, the V gene TRBV18, with D maybe TRBD1 (5 bases). This TCR came from a male donor older than 55 who later had graft-versus-host disease after an allogeneic stem cell transplant. Specimen: blood, collected before transplantation. The CDR3 DNA is TGTGCCAGCTCACCGCGACAGCCCACTGAAGCTTTCTTT. Amino acid sequence: CASSPRQPTEAFF.